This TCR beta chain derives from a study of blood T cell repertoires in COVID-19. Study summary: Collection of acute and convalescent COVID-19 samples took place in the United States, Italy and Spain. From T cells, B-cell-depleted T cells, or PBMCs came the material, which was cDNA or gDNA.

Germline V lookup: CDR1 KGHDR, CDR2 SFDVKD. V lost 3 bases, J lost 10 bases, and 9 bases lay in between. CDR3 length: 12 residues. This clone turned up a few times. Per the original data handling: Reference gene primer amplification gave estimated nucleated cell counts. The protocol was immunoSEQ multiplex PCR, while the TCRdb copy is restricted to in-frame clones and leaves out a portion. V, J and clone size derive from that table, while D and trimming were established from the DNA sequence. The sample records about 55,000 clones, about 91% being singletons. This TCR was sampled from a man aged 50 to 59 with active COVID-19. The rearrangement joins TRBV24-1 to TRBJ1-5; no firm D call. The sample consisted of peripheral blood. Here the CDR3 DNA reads TGTGCCACCAGTGATCCAACGGGACCCCAGCATTTT. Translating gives CATSDPTGPQHF.